These 19 T cell receptor beta chains originate from one sample sequenced in a study of shared clonotypes between healthy human individuals. Profiled with immunoSEQ multiplex PCR; TCRdb holds only in-frame clones, not every one. The sample holds some 2.3 million clones, 93% seen once. Sequencing was carried out using naive CD4+ T cells from PBMCs. Subset of the sample: CD45RA+ positively selected. The origin of the receptors is a man between 18 and 35 years old in good health. Some clones in this sample may be carry-over from other donors' samples.

This clone was recorded once. The CDR3 region is CASSAPAASNLEQFF. The CDR3 nucleotides read TGTGCCAGCAGTGCCCCGGCAGCCTCCAATTTGGAGCAGTTCTTC. The chain recombines TRBV28 with TRBJ2-1; D is uncertain. From germline, CDR1 is MDHEN and CDR2 SYDVKM. CDR3 length: 15 amino acids. V was pared by 5 bases and J by 10 bases, with 21 bases between.

In this sample, this clone turned up a few times. The chain employs TRBV2 and TRBJ1-2; 11 bases agree with TRBD1. Germline V CDR1 and CDR2: SNHLY, FYNNEI. Losses at the gene ends were 7 bases for V and 7 bases for J; bases not matched to a gene: 8. The CDR3 covers 14 residues. Written as DNA, the CDR3 is TGTGCCAGCACCCGGACAGGGGGCTGGGGTGGCTACACCTTC. Its protein is CASTRTGGWGGYTF.

The chain recombines TRBV9 with TRBJ2-7, with 7 bases lining up with TRBD1. This CDR3 spans 15 amino acids. Unmatched junction bases numbered 7, after V lost 0 bases and J lost 4 bases. Germline values: CDR1 SGDLS, CDR2 YYNGEE. DNA for the CDR3: TGTGCCAGCAGCGTAGAGGACAGGTTTGGGTACGAGCAGTACTTC. Protein product: CASSVEDRFGYEQYF. The entire variable domain, with the rest obtained from reference TRBV9 and TRBJ2-7, is as follows: DSGVTQTPKHLITATGQRVTLRCSPRSGDLSVYWYQQSLDQGLQFLIQYYNGEERAKGNILERFSAQQFPDLHSELNLSSLELGDSALYFCASSVEDRFGYEQYFGPGTRLTVT.

The rearrangement uses TRBV7-2 and TRBJ2-7, with D tentatively TRBD2 (5 bases). CDR3 length: 16 residues. Trimming shortened V by 0 bases and J by 3 bases, and 15 bases separated the two germline ends. Germline CDR1 is SGHTA and CDR2 is FQGNSA. The CDR3: CASSLAAGGLLYEQYF. As DNA, the CDR3 is TGTGCCAGCAGCTTAGCGGCAGGCGGACTTCTCTACGAGCAGTACTTC.

The chain couples TRBV11-3 to TRBJ2-3, with 14 bases fitting TRBD2. The CDR3 consists of 18 residues. V lost 6 bases to trimming and J lost 0 bases; unmatched junction nucleotides: 8. Germline V gives CDR1 SGHNT, CDR2 YENEEA. CDR3 loop: CASRLGTSGGPSTDTQYF. Here the CDR3 DNA reads TGTGCCAGCAGGCTCGGGACTAGCGGGGGTCCTAGCACAGATACGCAGTATTTT.

The rearrangement links TRBV6-5 to TRBJ1-5, with 10 bases identical to TRBD1. Germline CDR1 reads MNHEY; CDR2 reads SVGAGI. CDR3 size: 14 residues. J lost 6 bases, V lost 6 bases, and 5 bases had no gene match. DNA for the CDR3: TGTGCCAGCAGAGGCGGGACAGGGGTTCAGCCCCAGCATTTT. Translation gives CASRGGTGVQPQHF.

The gene calls are TRBV15 and TRBJ1-1; D is ambiguous. Germline V gene data show CDR1 as LNHNV and CDR2 as YYDKDF (reference sequence). This CDR3 is built from 13 residues. The V and J ends lost 0 bases and 7 bases respectively, with 9 bases between them. DNA for the CDR3: TGTGCCACCAGCAGAGATAGGACGGTTGAAGCTTTCTTT. Translation gives CATSRDRTVEAFF.

The chain joins TRBV2 to TRBJ1-1, with D perhaps TRBD1 (5 bases). V lost 5 bases and J 5 bases, leaving 18 bases between the germline ends. The CDR3 contains 15 residues. CDR1 is SNHLY and CDR2 is FYNNEI in the germline V gene. Here the CDR3 DNA reads TGTGCCAGCAGTCCCACCGGGGGACCCACGACTGAAGCTTTCTTT. Its translation: CASSPTGGPTTEAFF.

About this clone: An end of the junction differs from the germline gene, which may be a read error. The CDR3 nucleotides read TGTGCCAGCAGCTTTAGTGCCGGGACAGGAATTTTCTTC. Encoded protein: CASSFSAGTGIFF. The V call is TRBV7-2, the J call TRBJ2-7, with 8 bases that match TRBD1. The germline V gene encodes CDR1 SGHTA and CDR2 FQGNSA. The CDR3 totals 13 residues.

The gene calls are TRBV7-2 and TRBJ1-2; 8 bases map to TRBD1. This CDR3 comprises 14 residues. The J segment lost 4 bases and the V segment lost 4 bases, leaving 5 bases of the junction unmatched. The germline V gene encodes CDR1 SGHTA and CDR2 FQGNSA. For the CDR3, the DNA is TGTGCCAGCAGCTACGGGGGGACAGGCTATGGCTACACCTTC. Translated, it gives CASSYGGTGYGYTF.

In this sample, this clone turned up once. The gene calls are TRBV29-1 and TRBJ2-2, with TRBD2 as a possible D gene (6 bases). Deletions cut 7 bases from V and 6 bases from J, with 15 bases between. Germline values: CDR1 SQVTM, CDR2 ANQGSEA. The CDR3 sequence is 13 residues long. The CDR3 is CSAGGRRPGELFF. CDR3 DNA: TGCAGCGCCGGGGGACGCAGGCCCGGGGAGCTGTTTTTT.

The chain recombines TRBV6-1 with TRBJ2-1; D may be TRBD1 (6 bases). This CDR3 is built from 17 residues. V was trimmed by 3 bases and J by 0 bases, leaving 15 bases between them. The germline V gene encodes CDR1 MNHNS and CDR2 SASEGT. The CDR3 bases are TGTGCCAGCAGTGAGAGGACAGTCTCCAGCTCCTACAATGAGCAGTTCTTC. Translating gives CASSERTVSSSYNEQFF.

The chain combines TRBV30 with TRBJ1-1, with a possible D match to TRBD1 (5 bases). Germline V gene sequence: CDR1 GTSNPN, CDR2 SVGIG (reference sequence). This CDR3 has 15 amino acids. Trimming shortened V by 4 bases and J by 4 bases, and 19 bases separated the two germline ends. CDR3 sequence (DNA): TGTGCCTGGAATCGTAAACAAAAGGGGCCCACTGAAGCTTTCTTT. Translating gives CAWNRKQKGPTEAFF.

J is TRBJ2-7 and V is TRBV10-3, with 7 bases that match TRBD2. This CDR3 comprises 13 residues. Germline CDR1 is ENHRY and CDR2 is SYGVKD. The junction had 5 bases not matched to a gene; V was cut back by 6 bases and J by 3 bases. DNA for the CDR3: TGTGCCATCAGGGGGGACTACGACTACGAGCAGTACTTC. Amino acids: CAIRGDYDYEQYF.

The chain uses TRBV7-9 and TRBJ2-4; TRBD2 matches at 8 bases. From germline, CDR1 is SEHNR and CDR2 FQNEAQ (reference sequence). V dropped 2 bases and J dropped 9; count of bases not matched to a gene: 3. CDR3 length equals 13 residues. This CDR3 reads CASSLTSGPIQYF. As DNA, the CDR3 is TGTGCCAGCAGCTTAACTAGCGGCCCCATTCAGTACTTC.

The V and J genes are TRBV4-1 and TRBJ1-4; 9 nucleotides align to TRBD1. With 3 bases clipped from V and 5 bases from J, the junction kept 4 bases outside the gene matches. The CDR3 contains 15 residues. Germline CDR1 is MGHRA and CDR2 is YSYEKL. Written as DNA, the CDR3 is TGCGCCAGCAGCCATCCGGGACAGGGCAATGAAAAACTGTTTTTT. It translates to CASSHPGQGNEKLFF.

The genes are TRBV30 and TRBJ2-3; TRBD1 aligns across 8 bases. J was trimmed by 3 bases and V by 4 bases; bases with no gene match: 9. From germline, CDR1 is GTSNPN and CDR2 SVGIG (reference sequence). There are 15 residues in the CDR3. CDR3 DNA sequence: TGTGCCTGGACCCGCGGACAGGGTGAAACAGATACGCAGTATTTT. This sequence encodes CAWTRGQGETDTQYF.

The chain joins TRBV5-1 to TRBJ2-3; 9 bases agree with TRBD2. The CDR3 covers 16 residues. The V segment lost 0 bases and the J segment 4 bases; nucleotides outside the gene matches: 6. Germline-derived CDR1 and CDR2 are SGHRS and YFSETQ. CDR3 sequence reads: CASSLGVAGAADTQYF. The CDR3 DNA reads as TGCGCCAGCAGCTTGGGGGTAGCGGGAGCAGCAGATACGCAGTATTTT. The full variable domain, its missing parts supplied by reference TRBV5-1 and TRBJ2-3, is KAGVTQTPRYLIKTRGQQVTLSCSPISGHRSVSWYQQTPGQGLQFLFEYFSETQRNKGNFPGRFSGRQFSNSRSEMNVSTLELGDSALYLCASSLGVAGAADTQYFGPGTRLTVL.

V usage is TRBV28 and J usage is TRBJ1-4, with a tentative D call TRBD1 (5 bases). Per the germline V gene, CDR1 is MDHEN and CDR2 is SYDVKM. The CDR3 loop spans 15 amino acids. Trimming left V 3 bases short and J 0 bases short, with 8 bases between. The CDR3 reads CASSFRTTTNEKLFF. The CDR3 DNA reads as TGTGCCAGCAGTTTTAGGACAACAACTAATGAAAAACTGTTTTTT.